The 17 T cell receptor beta chains presented below share a single source sample, sequenced in a study of blood T cells in healthy people across ages. Together with a sample-barcoded 5' primer, a J-beta primer mix was included in a second PCR lasting about 6 to 11 cycles. Each CDR3 protein gets one entry after TCRdb re-called the 5' RACE reads with MiXCR. The sample has some 930,000 distinct CDR3 sequences, 25% to 30% seen once. A further study also used this sample, focusing on T cells of mothers and their children.

The sample taken for sequencing was blood. The receptors were sampled from a woman in her thirties or forties in good health.

The rearrangement links TRBV6-6 to TRBJ2-3; 7 bases agree with TRBD1. CDR1 and CDR2 (germline): MNHNY, SVGAGI (reference sequence). This CDR3 comprises 14 residues. The junction had 5 bases not matched to a gene; V was cut back by 4 bases and J by 4 bases. Written as DNA, the CDR3 is TGTGCCAGCAGTTTTAAGCAGGGGGCAGATACGCAGTATTTT. It translates to CASSFKQGADTQYF.

CDR3 bases: TGTGCCAGCAGCCAGATCGGATATGGCTACACCTTC. Residues: CASSQIGYGYTF. The chain recombines TRBV3-1 with TRBJ1-2; D uncertain. The V end lost 3 bases, the J end lost 5 bases, and 7 bases lay between the germline ends. This CDR3 is 12 amino acids long. The V gene's germline CDR1 is LGHDT and CDR2 YNNKEL (reference sequence).

This clonotype came up many times. The CDR3 nucleotides read TGTGCCAGCAGCCCGGGACCGATGGGCTATGGCTACACCTTC. Protein: CASSPGPMGYGYTF. The chain uses TRBV12-3 or TRBV12-4 and TRBJ1-2; a weak D match, TRBD1 (5 bases). The CDR3 runs to 14 residues. Trimming cost V 6 bases and J 4 bases, with 15 bases left between them.

The CDR3: CSARQGRDTQYF. The CDR3 nucleotides are TGCAGCGCCCGACAGGGTCGAGATACGCAGTATTTT. The V call is TRBV29-1, the J call TRBJ2-3; 7 nucleotides match TRBD1. CDR1 is SQVTM, CDR2 ANQGSEA, per germline. V trimming: 7 bases; J trimming: 5 bases; junction bases outside the gene matches: 6. The CDR3 is 12 residues long.

The CDR3 protein is CASPNRKRGYQETQYF. The CDR3 DNA sequence: TGTGCCAGCCCCAACCGGAAGCGGGGGTACCAAGAGACCCAGTACTTC. This rearrangement joins TRBV6-7 to TRBJ2-5, with TRBD2 identical over 8 bases. TRBV6-7 is noted as an ORF with a role that remains uncertain. The CDR3 contains 16 residues. V was clipped by 8 bases and J by 0 bases; unmatched bases: 11.

This clonotype occurred many times. The chain has TRBV12-3 or TRBV12-4 and TRBJ2-7, with D perhaps TRBD2 (6 bases). Trimming removed 1 base at V and 0 bases at J, with 19 bases between. There are 18 residues in the CDR3. This CDR3 reads CASSLETWDSRLSYEQYF. CDR3 DNA sequence: TGTGCCAGCAGTTTAGAAACCTGGGACTCCCGACTCTCCTACGAGCAGTACTTC.

Comment on this clonotype: A much bigger clone sits one base away, suggesting this may be a read error. This chain uses TRBV9 with TRBJ2-3, with D unclear. With 3 bases removed from V and 3 bases from J, the gap between germline ends came to 14 bases. The CDR3 totals 15 residues. Per the germline V gene, CDR1 is SGDLS and CDR2 is YYNGEE. The CDR3 coding sequence is TGTGCCAGCAGCGCCAGCCTCCCGCGGACAGATACGCAGTATTTT. This encodes CASSASLPRTDTQYF.

This clonotype showed up just a few times. The chain recombines TRBV7-3 with TRBJ2-6, with TRBD1 matching over 9 bases. V lost 3 bases and J lost 1; bases outside the gene matches: 19. The CDR3 is 22 amino acids. Germline-derived CDR1 and CDR2 are SGHTA and FQGTGA. The CDR3 sequence: CASSFPLKGTGTLFSGANVLTF. CDR3 coding DNA: TGTGCCAGCAGCTTCCCCCTTAAAGGGACAGGGACCTTATTTTCTGGGGCCAACGTCCTGACTTTC.

The rearrangement links TRBV20-1 to TRBJ2-3; weak D call: TRBD1 (5 bases). Germline values: CDR1 DFQATT, CDR2 SNEGSKA (reference sequence). Between the trimmed V and J ends, which lost 0 bases and 8 bases, there was a span of 18 bases. CDR3 length: 15 amino acids. The CDR3 DNA follows: TGCAGTGCTAGAGATGGTTTGGGGCAGCTATTTACGCAGTATTTT. It yields the protein CSARDGLGQLFTQYF.

The rearrangement joins TRBV6-4 to TRBJ1-5, with D uncertain. Germline V lookup: CDR1 MRHNA, CDR2 SNTAGT. This CDR3 region has 16 residues. V gave up 2 bases and J gave up 1 base, with 12 bases separating them. The CDR3 here is CASSDPEGGSNQPQHF. DNA for the CDR3: TGTGCCAGCAGTGACCCTGAGGGAGGGAGCAATCAGCCCCAGCATTTT.

Of note for this clonotype: One end of the junction fails to match germline, which may point to a read error. The chain employs TRBV10-3 and TRBJ2-7, with TRBD2 matching over 7 bases. This CDR3 has 14 amino acids. Germline CDR1 and CDR2: ENHRY and SYGVKD. Here the CDR3 reads CAIRGEGHTYEQHF. The CDR3 DNA is TGTGCCATCAGAGGGGAGGGGCATACCTACGAGCAGCACTTC.

This chain uses TRBV27 with TRBJ1-4; 11 bases match TRBD1. Trimming took 6 bases from V and 5 from J; bases not matched to a gene: 8. The germline V gene has CDR1 MNHEY and CDR2 SMNVEV (reference sequence). The CDR3 runs 16 residues. For the CDR3, the DNA is TGTGCCAGCAGACCGGGACAGGGGGTAGGGAATGAAAAACTGTTTTTT. It translates to CASRPGQGVGNEKLFF.

V gene TRBV28 combines with J gene TRBJ2-3; TRBD1 matches 8 bases. In germline, CDR1 is MDHEN, CDR2 SYDVKM. The CDR3 totals 17 residues. The V and J ends lost 3 bases and 2 bases, in that order; junction bases with no gene match: 10. CDR3 in DNA: TGTGCCAGCAGTTTTGAGGACAGGGCGGTACTCACAGATACGCAGTATTTT. Amino acids: CASSFEDRAVLTDTQYF.

The V and J genes are TRBV9 and TRBJ2-7, with D uncertain. The J call may be faulty, since TRBJ2-4 better matches the DNA end. Germline V gene data show CDR1 as SGDLS and CDR2 as YYNGEE. CDR3 size: 16 residues. This CDR3 reads CASSASKGPPGHIQYF. DNA for the CDR3: TGTGCCAGCAGCGCCTCGAAAGGCCCCCCCGGGCACATTCAGTACTTC.

This clonotype was seen only a few times. This chain joins TRBV7-2 and TRBJ2-1; D possibly matches TRBD1 or TRBD2 (5 bases each). Trimming removed 5 bases at V and 0 bases at J, with 17 bases between. The CDR3 contains 17 residues. Germline V lookup: CDR1 SGHTA, CDR2 FQGNSA. This chain's CDR3 is CASSHKFGGFSYNEQFF. Written as DNA, the CDR3 is TGTGCCAGCAGCCACAAATTTGGGGGATTCTCCTACAATGAGCAGTTCTTC.

This clonotype was found many times. This chain connects TRBV2 to TRBJ2-5; D remains unclear. The CDR3 is 13 residues long. The V end was cut by 7 bases, the J end by 0 bases, with 9 bases between. Germline assignment: CDR1 SNHLY and CDR2 FYNNEI. The CDR3 nucleotides read TGTGCCAGCAAAGACACGTACCAAGAGACCCAGTACTTC. It is translated as CASKDTYQETQYF.

The table lists this clonotype with many counts. The gene calls are TRBV12-3 or TRBV12-4 and TRBJ2-5, with 8 positions matching TRBD2. The CDR3 extends over 14 amino acids. The CDR3 spells CASAESGGVETQYF. The DNA of the CDR3 is TGTGCAAGCGCCGAGTCGGGGGGGGTTGAGACCCAGTACTTC.